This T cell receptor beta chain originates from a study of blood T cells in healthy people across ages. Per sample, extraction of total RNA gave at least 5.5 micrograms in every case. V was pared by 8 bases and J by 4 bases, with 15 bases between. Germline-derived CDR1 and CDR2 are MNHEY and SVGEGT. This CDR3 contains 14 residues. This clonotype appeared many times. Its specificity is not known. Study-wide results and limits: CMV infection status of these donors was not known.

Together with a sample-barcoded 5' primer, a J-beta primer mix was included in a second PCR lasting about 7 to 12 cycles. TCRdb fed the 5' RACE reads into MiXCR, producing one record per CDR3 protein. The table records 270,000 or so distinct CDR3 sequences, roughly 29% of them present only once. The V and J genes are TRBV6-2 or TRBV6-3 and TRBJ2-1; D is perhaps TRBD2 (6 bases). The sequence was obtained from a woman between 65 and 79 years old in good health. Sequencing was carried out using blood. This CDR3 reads CASGSGGTYNEQFF. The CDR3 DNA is TGTGCCAGCGGTTCTGGCGGGACTTACAATGAGCAGTTCTTC.